This TCR beta chain stems from a study of CXCR3-negative and CXCR3-positive naive CD8 T cells. Study results and limitations: Memory CD8+ T cell repertoires were far less diverse than both naive subsets. From TRB CDR3 properties, TCR strength was inferred; surface CD5 did not differ between naive subsets.

Turning to this clonotype: Its antigen is undetermined.

Germline CDR1 MDHEN, CDR2 SYDVKM. The CDR3 loop spans 14 amino acids. CD45RO-CCR7+CD27+CD95- marked naive CD8+ T cells. The TRB libraries of cDNA were built by UMI-labeled 5' RACE. TCRdb reprocessed the 5' RACE reads; each CDR3 protein has one entry and no DNA is given. This sample lists around 90,000 distinct CDR3 sequences; its ten largest clones have 1.1%. Sequenced input: naive CXCR3- CD8+ T cells from blood. Regarding subset: CD45RO-CCR7+CD27+CD95- naive CD8+ T cells lacking CXCR3 (TNR3-). The chain has TRBV28 and TRBJ2-7; the TCRdb call, TRBD1, lacks DNA for checking. This receptor was obtained from a human donor in good health. Some clones in this sample may be carry-over from other donors' samples. The chain's CDR3 is CASSLYRGIYEQYF.